This TCR beta chain was identified during a study of cytomegalovirus exposure and HLA in healthy donors. CDR3 size: 14 residues. Germline-derived CDR1 and CDR2 are MDHEN and SYDVKM. V was shortened by 3 bases and J by 5 bases, with 13 bases between the two germline ends. As concerns this clone: Its antigen is as yet unknown.

Findings of the study overall: Analyses of presence and absence presupposed an approximately uniform sequencing depth across donors.

Amplification used 60 Vbeta primers and 13 Jbeta primers. Some clones are missing from TCRdb's copy, which holds only in-frame ones; the method was immunoSEQ multiplex PCR. The data hold over 80,000 clones, with approximately 74% observed a single time. The chain employs TRBV28 and TRBJ1-1, with a tentative D call TRBD1 (5 bases). The clonotype was recovered from a female donor in good health and CMV-seropositive. The sample consisted of PBMCs. CDR3 sequence reads: CASSLYRSNTEAFF. The CDR3 DNA reads as TGTGCCAGCAGTTTGTACAGGTCCAATACTGAAGCTTTCTTT.